This TCR beta chain was identified in a study of T-cell reconstitution after alpha-beta-depleted transplantation in children (dated by TCRdb to 2016 to 2018). At the level of the whole study: T-cell immune reconstitution after TCRalphabeta/CD19-depleted allogeneic hematopoietic cell transplantation in children was quantitatively tracked in the study by means of TCR repertoire profiling. General findings and caveats noted by the study authors: Apparently early alphabetaT-cell count recovery about two months after transplant reportedly relied on only several hundred rapidly expanded clones derived from non-depleted graft cells. In some patients, high TCRbeta diversity at day 60 was attributed to recipient T cells and intrathymic progenitors that had survived conditioning. Over subsequent months, a decline in hyperexpanded clone frequencies was noted, and after one year, T-cell counts and TCRbeta diversity were mostly ascribed to newly produced T cells.

Libraries were constructed by PCR. The data were produced on an Illumina HiSeq 2500. Molecular barcoding was employed in the preparation of TCR libraries, with unique molecular identifiers being used to normalize TCRbeta repertoire quantification. TCRdb reran the public reads through fastp at Q25 and MiXCR, keeping productive beta chains. Identical CDR3 protein sequences are pooled into one entry, listed with their most common genes and DNA. The sample records about 640,000 distinct CDR3 sequences, 13% of which are singletons. The ten largest clones capture 2.2% of the sample. The sample's treatment or condition label, in plain terms: allogeneic hematopoietic cell transplantation with graft depleted of TCRalphabeta T cells and CD19 B cells. The transplant recipients were children given TCRalphabeta/CD19-depleted allogeneic hematopoietic cell grafts. About this clonotype itself: Its target antigen remains unknown. Base qualities are missing; no much larger clone stands one base away.

CDR1 and CDR2 are read off the germline V gene as SGHTA and FQGNSA. Ends trimmed: V by 3 bases, J by 6 bases; bases unmatched to a gene: 4. Counted from cysteine to phenylalanine, this CDR3 has 15 amino acids. Only the CDR3 part of the read is kept: 45 bases, read in frame from the first base. This sample comprised PBMCs, mostly from graft donor cells, obtained 360 days after TCRalphabeta/CD19-depleted stem cell transplant. The chain is assembled from TRBV7-2 and TRBJ1-6; TRBD1 agrees with 8 junctional bases. The TCR comes from a male patient younger than 18 who had a stem cell transplant for acute myeloid leukemia, so the T cells may come from the graft donor. CDR3 region: CASSFQGASNSPLHF. In nucleotide form, the sequence is TGTGCCAGCAGCTTTCAGGGGGCCAGTAATTCACCCCTCCACTTT. The CDR3, completed at both ends by the reference TRBV7-2 and TRBJ1-6 genes, gives the full variable domain GAGVSQSPSNKVTEKGKDVELRCDPISGHTALYWYRQSLGQGLEFLIYFQGNSAPDKSGLPSDRFSAERTGGSVSTLTIQRTQQEDSAVYLCASSFQGASNSPLHFGNGTRLTVT.